Below, 20 T cell receptor beta chains from the same sample are listed, as sequenced in a study of vaccination and CD4 T cells after COVID-19. No antigen has been identified for these receptors. Researchers used the Oncomine TCR Beta short-read assay to sequence DNA from cultured CD4+ T cells. From the PCR reads, TCRdb called clonotypes with MiXCR, one entry per CDR3 protein. The table has about 17,000 distinct CDR3 sequences, 45% to 65% seen once. The time point is: late sampling 161 to 241 days after vaccination in a few convalescent patients. The treatment denotes: approximately 11-day PBMC culture with coronavirus spike peptide pools or control peptides (ViraFEST assay). The sequencing here drew on CD4+ T cells from blood, cultured in vitro, taken about 7 months after SARS-CoV-2 vaccination. These receptors all stem from a human donor who had recovered from COVID-19.

J is TRBJ2-1 and V is TRBV20-1; 11 bases align to TRBD2. Trimming at V came to 4 bases and at J to 1 base, leaving 6 bases not matched to a gene. The CDR3 extends over 16 amino acids. Germline CDR1 DFQATT, CDR2 SNEGSKA (reference sequence). CDR3 amino acids: CSATVVAGGSYNEQFF. In nucleotides, the CDR3 is TGCAGTGCTACCGTGGTAGCGGGAGGGTCCTACAATGAGCAGTTCTTC.

The genes are TRBV19 and TRBJ1-5; 9 bases align to TRBD1. This CDR3 has 15 residues. Unmatched junction bases numbered 4, after V lost 3 bases and J lost 4 bases. Germline values: CDR1 LNHDA, CDR2 SQIVND (reference sequence). CDR3 region: CASSIPGTGNQPQHF. The CDR3 nucleotides are TGTGCCAGTAGTATCCCCGGGACAGGGAATCAGCCCCAGCATTTT.

A remark on this clonotype: The junction departs from the called germline gene at one end, perhaps through a read error. V and J are TRBV10-3 and TRBJ2-5, with TRBD2 identical over 14 bases. Germline assignment: CDR1 ENHRY and CDR2 SYGVKD. This CDR3 has 15 residues. The CDR3, as DNA: TGTGCCAGCAGTCCGGGACTAGCGGGAGTTACGGCCCAGTACTTC. Translating gives CASSPGLAGVTAQYF.

This clonotype was seen a few times. The chain employs TRBV7-9 and TRBJ2-1; 14 bases match TRBD2. Looked up from germline, CDR1 is SEHNR and CDR2 is FQNEAQ (reference sequence). The CDR3 length is 15 residues. V trimming: 5 bases; J trimming: 6 bases; junction bases outside the gene matches: 3. CDR3 loop: CASSRGTSGSNEQFF. DNA for the CDR3: TGTGCCAGCAGCCGCGGGACTAGCGGGAGCAATGAGCAGTTCTTC.

The count of this clonotype is one. The chain employs TRBV11-3 and TRBJ2-1; 14 nucleotides align to TRBD2. Trimming cost V 5 bases and J 8 bases; bases outside gene matches: 11. This CDR3 comprises 17 residues. CDR1 and CDR2 from the germline V gene are SGHNT and YENEEA. The CDR3 loop is CASSTRGTSGSGYEQFF. CDR3 coding DNA: TGTGCCAGCAGCACCCGCGGGACTAGCGGGAGTGGGTATGAGCAGTTCTTC.

The chain employs TRBV5-1 and TRBJ1-1; D gene ambiguous. CDR1 and CDR2 from the germline V gene are SGHRS and YFSETQ. The CDR3 length is 13 residues. Trimming took off 7 bases at V and 6 bases at J, with 16 bases between the two ends. As DNA, the CDR3 is TGCGCCAGCGGGCAGACATCCCAGTCTGAAGCTTTCTTT. Protein product: CASGQTSQSEAFF.

This clonotype was found a few times. The V gene is TRBV6-2 or TRBV6-3, the J gene TRBJ1-5, with unresolved D. Germline CDR1 and CDR2: MNHEY and SVGEGT. This CDR3 has 12 residues. V was shortened by 4 bases and J by 7 bases, with 8 bases between the two germline ends. CDR3 amino acids: CASSWTRQPQHF. DNA for the CDR3: TGTGCCAGCAGTTGGACGCGCCAGCCCCAGCATTTT.

This rearrangement joins TRBV2 to TRBJ2-5, with D possibly matching TRBD2 (5 bases). The CDR3 totals 17 residues. From germline, CDR1 is SNHLY and CDR2 FYNNEI. V lost 2 bases and J lost 4, with 20 bases in between. The CDR3 is CASSEFPPSTFRETQYF. The CDR3 nucleotides are TGTGCCAGCAGTGAATTCCCGCCTAGCACGTTCAGAGAGACCCAGTACTTC.

This chain links TRBV6-2 or TRBV6-3 with TRBJ2-7; D possibly corresponds to TRBD1 (6 bases). The CDR3 has 14 residues. Trimming cost V 4 bases and J 0 bases, with 10 bases left between them. Germline V lookup: CDR1 MNHEY, CDR2 SVGEGT. As DNA, the CDR3 is TGTGCCAGCAGTTTAGGGACATCCTCCTACGAGCAGTACTTC. Protein sequence: CASSLGTSSYEQYF.

This rearrangement joins TRBV7-9 to TRBJ1-6, with D unclear. The CDR3 is made up of 13 amino acids. V shed 1 base and J shed 7 bases, with 5 bases lying between them. Germline assignment: CDR1 SEHNR and CDR2 FQNEAQ (reference sequence). The CDR3 is CASSLGVNSPLHF. In DNA, the CDR3 is TGTGCCAGCAGCTTAGGTGTAAATTCACCCCTCCACTTT.

The CDR3 DNA reads TGTGCCAGCAGTGAATCTAGCGGGGGGACAGATACGCAGTATTTT. Its protein is CASSESSGGTDTQYF. The chain joins TRBV6-4 to TRBJ2-3; TRBD2 matches 11 bases. V lost 3 bases to trimming and J lost 3 bases; unmatched junction nucleotides: 2. CDR1 is MRHNA, CDR2 SNTAGT, per germline. CDR3 length: 15 amino acids.

This clonotype occurred a few times. The rearrangement links TRBV7-9 to TRBJ2-5, with D unclear. Per the germline V gene, CDR1 is SEHNR and CDR2 is FQNEAQ (reference sequence). The CDR3 loop spans 12 amino acids. Trimming took off 3 bases at V and 5 bases at J, with 7 bases between the two ends. The CDR3 region has the DNA TGTGCCAGCAGCTTTGGGAAGGAGACCCAGTACTTC. It specifies CASSFGKETQYF.

This clonotype was found a few times. This chain uses TRBV27 with TRBJ2-2, with unresolved D. There are 14 residues in the CDR3. With 8 bases removed from V and 0 bases from J, the gap between germline ends came to 10 bases. CDR1 and CDR2 from the germline V gene are MNHEY and SMNVEV (reference sequence). The CDR3 spells CASRQRANTGELFF. The CDR3 DNA sequence: TGTGCCAGCCGTCAACGCGCGAACACCGGGGAGCTGTTTTTT.

This clonotype has just one count. V usage is TRBV1 and J usage is TRBJ2-5; no DNA check was done on the table's D call, TRBD1. TRBV1 is recorded as a pseudogene. The CDR3 contains 17 residues. The CDR3 loop is CTSSQDIRGGTRETQYF. The CDR3 region has the DNA TGCACCAGCAGCCAAGATATTCGCGGGGGGACGAGAGAGACCCAGTACTTC.

The genes are TRBV6-2 or TRBV6-3 and TRBJ1-5; TRBD1 matches 7 bases. Germline CDR1 MNHEY, CDR2 SVGEGT. The CDR3 loop spans 13 amino acids. V gave up 7 bases and J gave up 4 bases; unmatched junction bases: 4. CDR3 nucleotide sequence: TGTGCCAGCATCGACAGGGTAAATCAGCCCCAGCATTTT. Its translation is CASIDRVNQPQHF.

CDR3 nucleotide sequence: TGTGCCAGCAGCTTAGAAGGCATAGGTGGGTACGAGCAGTACTTC. Amino acid sequence: CASSLEGIGGYEQYF. This chain connects TRBV7-2 to TRBJ2-7; D unclear. The CDR3 contains 15 residues. V lost 1 base and J lost 4, with 14 bases in between. The V gene's germline CDR1 is SGHTA and CDR2 FQGNSA.

In nucleotides, the CDR3 is TGTGCCAGCAGTTACCAGGGGCTAGACGGAACAGATACGCAGTATTTT. Protein sequence: CASSYQGLDGTDTQYF. J is TRBJ2-3 and V is TRBV6-5; TRBD1 is a possible D gene (6 bases). Trimming removed 2 bases at V and 3 bases at J, with 15 bases between. This CDR3 contains 16 residues. Germline loops: CDR1 MNHEY, CDR2 SVGAGI.

In this sample, this clonotype turned up a few times. The chain carries TRBV21-1 and TRBJ2-7; TRBD1 is the table's D call and was not checked against the DNA. TRBV21-1 is a pseudogene locus. The CDR3 has 17 residues. CDR3 nucleotides: TGTGCCAGCAACCTCCGGGACAGGGGGCTCCGCGTCTACGAGCAGTACTTC. Residues: CASNLRDRGLRVYEQYF.

The gene calls are TRBV2 and TRBJ2-7; tentatively, D is TRBD1 or TRBD2 (6 bases each). Germline V gene lookup returns CDR1 SNHLY and CDR2 FYNNEI. V lost 9 bases, J lost 6 bases, and 18 bases lay in between. This CDR3 contains 13 residues. The CDR3 DNA reads TGTGCCAGGGCCCAGGGAAAGGGGGGCGAGCAGTACTTC. Protein: CARAQGKGGEQYF.

This clonotype was counted between two and nine times. The V gene is TRBV25-1, the J gene TRBJ1-5; no definite D call. V dropped 1 base and J dropped 3 bases, with 13 bases sitting between them. Per germline, CDR1 MGHDK and CDR2 SYGVNS. The CDR3 length is 16 residues. The CDR3 loop is CASSESHILNNQPQHF. CDR3 nucleotide sequence: TGTGCCAGCAGTGAATCCCACATCCTTAACAATCAGCCCCAGCATTTT.